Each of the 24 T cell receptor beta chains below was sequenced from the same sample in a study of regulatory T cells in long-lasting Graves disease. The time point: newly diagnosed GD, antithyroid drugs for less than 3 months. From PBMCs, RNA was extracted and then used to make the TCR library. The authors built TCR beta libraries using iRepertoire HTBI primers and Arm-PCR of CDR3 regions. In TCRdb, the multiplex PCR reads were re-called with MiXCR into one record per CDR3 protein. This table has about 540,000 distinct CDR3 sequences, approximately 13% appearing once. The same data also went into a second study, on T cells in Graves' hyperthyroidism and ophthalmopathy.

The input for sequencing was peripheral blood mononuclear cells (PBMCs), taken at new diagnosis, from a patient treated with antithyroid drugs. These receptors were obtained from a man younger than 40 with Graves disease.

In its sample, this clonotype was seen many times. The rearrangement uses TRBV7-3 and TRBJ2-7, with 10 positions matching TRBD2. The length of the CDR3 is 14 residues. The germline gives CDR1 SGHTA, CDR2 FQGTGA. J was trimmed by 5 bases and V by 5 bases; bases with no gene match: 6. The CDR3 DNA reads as TGTGCCAGCAGCAAGACCGGGACTAGCGACGAGCAGTACTTC. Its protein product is CASSKTGTSDEQYF.

The CDR3 DNA reads as TGTGCCAGCAGCTCTCGGACAGACGAGATTCGGGGTCTTTCCGCTGAAGCTTTCTTT. It encodes CASSSRTDEIRGLSAEAFF. The rearrangement joins TRBV9 to TRBJ1-1; possible D gene TRBD1, 6 bases. The CDR3 runs to 19 residues. Germline CDR1 SGDLS, CDR2 YYNGEE. Between the trimmed V and J ends, which lost 4 bases and 6 bases, there was a span of 31 bases.

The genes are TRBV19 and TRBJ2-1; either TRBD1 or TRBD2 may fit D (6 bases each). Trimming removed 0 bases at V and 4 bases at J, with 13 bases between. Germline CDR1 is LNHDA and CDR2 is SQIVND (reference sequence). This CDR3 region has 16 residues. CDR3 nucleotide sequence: TGTGCCAGTAGTATAGATCGAGGGGGGTGGTACAATGAGCAGTTCTTC. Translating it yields CASSIDRGGWYNEQFF.

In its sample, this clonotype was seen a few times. The CDR3 region is CATSDRSGTGGYEQYF. The CDR3 region has the DNA TGTGCCACCAGTGACCGGTCTGGGACAGGGGGCTACGAGCAGTACTTC. The chain links TRBV24-1 to TRBJ2-7; 11 bases align to TRBD1. The V gene's germline CDR1 is KGHDR and CDR2 SFDVKD. The CDR3 is 16 amino acids. The trim removed 4 bases at V and 3 bases at J, leaving 7 bases unmatched.

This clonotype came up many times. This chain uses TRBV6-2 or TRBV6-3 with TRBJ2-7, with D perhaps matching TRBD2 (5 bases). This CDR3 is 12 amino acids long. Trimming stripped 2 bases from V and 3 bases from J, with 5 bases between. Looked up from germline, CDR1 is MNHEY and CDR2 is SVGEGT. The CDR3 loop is CASSYDYYEQYF. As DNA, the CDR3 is TGTGCCAGCAGTTACGACTACTACGAGCAGTACTTC.

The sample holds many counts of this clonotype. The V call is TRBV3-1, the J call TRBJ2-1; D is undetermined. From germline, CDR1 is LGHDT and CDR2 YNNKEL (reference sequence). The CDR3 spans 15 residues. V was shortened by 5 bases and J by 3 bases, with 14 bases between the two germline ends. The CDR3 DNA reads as TGTGCCAGCAGCTTCACAGTTTCCTACTACAATGAGCAGTTCTTC. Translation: CASSFTVSYYNEQFF.

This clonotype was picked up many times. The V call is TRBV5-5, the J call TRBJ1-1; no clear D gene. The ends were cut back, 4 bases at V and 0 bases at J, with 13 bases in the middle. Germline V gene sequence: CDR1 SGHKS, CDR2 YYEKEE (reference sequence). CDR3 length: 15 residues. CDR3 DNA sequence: TGTGCCAGCAGCCCTTACGATGGGATGAACACTGAAGCTTTCTTT. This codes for CASSPYDGMNTEAFF.

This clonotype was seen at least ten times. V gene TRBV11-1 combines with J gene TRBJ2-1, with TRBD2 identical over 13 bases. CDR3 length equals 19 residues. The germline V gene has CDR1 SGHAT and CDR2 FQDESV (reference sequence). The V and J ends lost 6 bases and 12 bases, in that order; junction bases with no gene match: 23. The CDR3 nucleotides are TGTGCCAGCAGGCTACGACTAGCGGGAGGAGAACAGGGTCTGCCGTGGCAGTTCTTC. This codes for CASRLRLAGGEQGLPWQFF.

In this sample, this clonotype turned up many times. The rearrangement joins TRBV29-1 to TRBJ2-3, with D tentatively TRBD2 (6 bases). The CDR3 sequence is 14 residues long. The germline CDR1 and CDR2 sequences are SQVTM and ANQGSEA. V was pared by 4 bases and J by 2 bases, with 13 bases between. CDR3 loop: CSVVGEADTDTQYF. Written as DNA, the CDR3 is TGCAGCGTTGTTGGGGAGGCCGACACAGATACGCAGTATTTT.

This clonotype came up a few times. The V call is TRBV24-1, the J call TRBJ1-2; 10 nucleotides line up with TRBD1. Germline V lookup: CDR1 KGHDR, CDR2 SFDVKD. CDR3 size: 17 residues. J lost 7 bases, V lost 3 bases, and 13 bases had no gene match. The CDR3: CATSDPNSGTGAGGYTF. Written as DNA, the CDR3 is TGTGCCACCAGTGATCCCAACTCCGGGACAGGGGCAGGTGGCTACACCTTC.

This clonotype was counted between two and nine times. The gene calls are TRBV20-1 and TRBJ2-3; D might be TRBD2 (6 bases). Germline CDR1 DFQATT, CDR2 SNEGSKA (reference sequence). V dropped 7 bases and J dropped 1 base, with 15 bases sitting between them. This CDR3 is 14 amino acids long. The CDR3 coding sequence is TGCAGTGTTAGTAAGGTAGCGGGCACAGATACGCAGTATTTT. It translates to CSVSKVAGTDTQYF.

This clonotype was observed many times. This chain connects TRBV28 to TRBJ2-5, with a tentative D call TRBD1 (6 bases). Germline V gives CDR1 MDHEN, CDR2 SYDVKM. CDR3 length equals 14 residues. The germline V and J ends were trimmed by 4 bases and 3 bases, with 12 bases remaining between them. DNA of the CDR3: TGTGCCAGCAGTTCTTGGACAGAAGAAGAGACCCAGTACTTC. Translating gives CASSSWTEEETQYF.

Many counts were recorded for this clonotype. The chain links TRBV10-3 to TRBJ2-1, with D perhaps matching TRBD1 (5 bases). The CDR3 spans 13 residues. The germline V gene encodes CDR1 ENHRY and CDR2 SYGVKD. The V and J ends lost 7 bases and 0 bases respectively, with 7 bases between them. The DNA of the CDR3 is TGTGCCATCACTGGGGCCTCCTACAATGAGCAGTTCTTC. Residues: CAITGASYNEQFF.

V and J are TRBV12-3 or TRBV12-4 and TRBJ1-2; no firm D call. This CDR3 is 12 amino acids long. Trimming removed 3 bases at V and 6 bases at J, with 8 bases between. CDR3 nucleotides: TGTGCCAGCAGTTTCACCCCGGATGGCTACACCTTC. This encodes CASSFTPDGYTF.

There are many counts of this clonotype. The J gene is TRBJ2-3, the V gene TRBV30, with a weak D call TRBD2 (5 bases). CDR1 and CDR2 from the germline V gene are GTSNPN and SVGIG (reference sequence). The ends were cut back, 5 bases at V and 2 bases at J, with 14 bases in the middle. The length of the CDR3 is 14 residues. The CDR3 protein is CAWERSGTTDTQYF. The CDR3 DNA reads TGTGCCTGGGAAAGGAGCGGTACCACAGATACGCAGTATTTT.

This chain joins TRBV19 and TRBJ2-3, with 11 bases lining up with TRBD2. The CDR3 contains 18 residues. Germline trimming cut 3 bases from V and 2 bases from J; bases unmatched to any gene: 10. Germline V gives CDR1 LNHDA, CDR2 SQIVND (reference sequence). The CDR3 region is CASSMTPRTSGPTDTQYF. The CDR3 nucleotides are TGTGCCAGTAGTATGACCCCTCGGACTAGCGGGCCCACAGATACGCAGTATTTT.

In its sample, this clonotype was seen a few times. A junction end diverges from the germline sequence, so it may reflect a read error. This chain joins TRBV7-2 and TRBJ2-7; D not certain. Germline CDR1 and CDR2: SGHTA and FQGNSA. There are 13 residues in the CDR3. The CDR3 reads CASSLDPFYEQYF. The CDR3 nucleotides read TGTGCCAGTAGCTTAGATCCCTTCTACGAGCAGTACTTC.

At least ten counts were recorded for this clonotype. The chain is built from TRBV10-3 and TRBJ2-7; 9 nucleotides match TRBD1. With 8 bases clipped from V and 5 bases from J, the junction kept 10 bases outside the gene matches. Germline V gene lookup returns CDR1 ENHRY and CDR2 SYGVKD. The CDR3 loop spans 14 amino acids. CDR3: CAIAPDRGGHEQYF. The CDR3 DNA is TGTGCCATCGCCCCGGACAGGGGAGGCCACGAGCAGTACTTC.

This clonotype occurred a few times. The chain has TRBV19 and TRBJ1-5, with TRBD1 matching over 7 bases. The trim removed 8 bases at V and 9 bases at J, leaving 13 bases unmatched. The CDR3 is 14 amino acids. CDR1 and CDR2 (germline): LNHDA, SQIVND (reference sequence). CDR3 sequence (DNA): TGTGCCAGTGCCCACAGGGGCCTCTCATCGCCCCAGCATTTT. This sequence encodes CASAHRGLSSPQHF. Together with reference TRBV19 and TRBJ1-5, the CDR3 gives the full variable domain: DGGITQSPKYLFRKEGQNVTLSCEQNLNHDAMYWYRQDPGQGLRLIYYSQIVNDFQKGDIAEGYSVSREKKESFPLTVTSAQKNPTAFYLCASAHRGLSSPQHFGDGTRLSIL.

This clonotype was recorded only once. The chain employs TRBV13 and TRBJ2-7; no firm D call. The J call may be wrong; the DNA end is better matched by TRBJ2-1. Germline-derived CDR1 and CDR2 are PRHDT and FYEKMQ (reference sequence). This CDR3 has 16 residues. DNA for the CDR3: TGTGCCAGCAGCTTGAGTCGGAACTCCTTTCAAGAGACCCAGTTCTTC. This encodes CASSLSRNSFQETQFF.

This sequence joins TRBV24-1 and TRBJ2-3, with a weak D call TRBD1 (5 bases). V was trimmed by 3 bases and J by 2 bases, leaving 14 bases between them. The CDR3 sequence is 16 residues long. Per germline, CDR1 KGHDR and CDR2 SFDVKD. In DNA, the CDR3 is TGTGCCACCAGTGATGGTAGACAGTTATCCACAGATACGCAGTATTTT. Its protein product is CATSDGRQLSTDTQYF.

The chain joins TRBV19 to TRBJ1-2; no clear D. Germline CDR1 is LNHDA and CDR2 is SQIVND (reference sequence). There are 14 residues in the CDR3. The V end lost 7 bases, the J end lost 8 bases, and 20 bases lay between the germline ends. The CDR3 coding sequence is TGTGCCAGTACTCCGAGGCGGTCTGGACGAGGCTACACCTTC. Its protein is CASTPRRSGRGYTF.

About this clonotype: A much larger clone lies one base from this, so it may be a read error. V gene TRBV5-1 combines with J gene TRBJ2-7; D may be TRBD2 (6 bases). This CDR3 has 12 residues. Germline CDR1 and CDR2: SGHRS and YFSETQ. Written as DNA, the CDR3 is TGCGCCGGCAGCTTGGAGGGAGCCGAGCAGTACTTC. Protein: CAGSLEGAEQYF.

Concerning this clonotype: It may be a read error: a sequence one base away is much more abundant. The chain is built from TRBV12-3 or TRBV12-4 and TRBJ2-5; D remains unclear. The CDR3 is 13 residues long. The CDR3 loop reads CASTQTRKEAQYF. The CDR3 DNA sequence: TGTGCCAGCACCCAGACCCGAAAAGAGGCCCAGTACTTC.